The 21 T cell receptor beta chains below were found in one sample sequenced in a study of human T cells and chemical hapten exposure (dated by TCRdb to the early 2020s). Library preparation was by 5' RACE. The sequencer listed for this sample is Illumina MiSeq. TCRdb cleaned the public reads at Q25 with fastp, built clones with MiXCR and kept in-frame beta chains. Rows are unified per CDR3 protein, each entry keeping the most common DNA and genes. This sample holds 120,000 to 150,000 distinct CDR3 sequences; roughly 4.1% were observed only once. About 1.3% of the sample is taken by the ten largest. Total RNA was isolated from unfractionated whole blood collected in Tempus Blood RNA tubes. The origin of the receptors is a female donor in good health.

V gene TRBV3-1 combines with J gene TRBJ1-1, with no clear D. The V end lost 4 bases, the J end lost 0 bases, and 6 bases lay between the germline ends. The CDR3 sequence is 13 residues long. From germline, CDR1 is LGHDT and CDR2 YNNKEL (reference sequence). The CDR3 nucleotides are TGTGCCAGCAGCCGGAAGGTGAACACTGAAGCTTTCTTT. Protein product: CASSRKVNTEAFF. The full variable domain, in which reference TRBV3-1 and TRBJ1-1 provide the parts outside the CDR3, is DTAVSQTPKYLVTQMGNDKSIKCEQNLGHDTMYWYKQDSKKFLKIMFSYNNKELIINETVPNRFSPKSPDKAHLNLHINSLELGDSAVYFCASSRKVNTEAFFGQGTRLTVV.

The sample holds a few counts of this clonotype. The V and J genes are TRBV7-8 and TRBJ2-3; D gene ambiguous. The V gene's germline CDR1 is SGHVS and CDR2 FQNEAQ. The CDR3 contains 16 residues. V lost 1 base and J 3 bases, leaving 14 bases between the germline ends. In DNA form, the CDR3 reads TGTGCCAGCAGCTTAGGTGGTGACTGGCGGACAGATACGCAGTATTTT. It is translated as CASSLGGDWRTDTQYF.

Turning to this clonotype: A much larger clone lies a single base off, so this may be a read error. V and J are TRBV5-1 and TRBJ2-2; D might be TRBD2 (5 bases). This CDR3 spans 13 amino acids. Per the germline V gene, CDR1 is SGHRS and CDR2 is YFSETQ. The CDR3 sequence: CASSSGVTGKLFF. The CDR3, as DNA: TGCGCCAGCAGCTCAGGAGTTACCGGGAAGCTGTTTTTT.

V usage is TRBV29-1 and J usage is TRBJ2-3; 8 bases are shared with TRBD2. The CDR3 sequence is 18 residues long. Per the germline V gene, CDR1 is SQVTM and CDR2 is ANQGSEA. The DNA for the CDR3 is TGCAGGCGGAGGTTCGGGGGGGGCCTCCGTCGAGACCCAGATACGCAGTATTTT. Protein sequence: CRRRFGGGLRRDPDTQYF.

On this clonotype: This may arise from a read error, as a much more abundant clone is one base away. J is TRBJ2-7 and V is TRBV10-3, with D unresolved. Germline values: CDR1 ENHRY, CDR2 SYGVKD. Between the trimmed V and J ends, which lost 2 bases and 5 bases, there was a span of 13 bases. The length of the CDR3 is 14 residues. CDR3 nucleotides: TGTGCCATCAGTGAGCGCCAGGTAACTGACGAGCAGTACTTC. Protein product: CAISERQVTDEQYF.

This clonotype has a count of ten or more. This chain links TRBV5-1 with TRBJ2-2; tentative D call: TRBD1 (5 bases). The V gene's germline CDR1 is SGHRS and CDR2 YFSETQ. The CDR3 extends over 14 amino acids. The V and J ends lost 0 bases and 6 bases respectively, with 9 bases between them. The CDR3 DNA sequence: TGCGCCAGCAGCTTGGCCCAGGGATCCGGGGAGCTGTTTTTT. Protein: CASSLAQGSGELFF.

The V gene is TRBV27, the J gene TRBJ2-3, with 9 nucleotides matching TRBD2. The CDR3 sequence is 15 residues long. J lost 3 bases, V lost 1 base, and 2 bases had no gene match. Germline loops: CDR1 MNHEY, CDR2 SMNVEV (reference sequence). For the CDR3, the DNA is TGTGCCAGCAGTTTATTAGCGGGGGCAACAGATACGCAGTATTTT. Protein: CASSLLAGATDTQYF.

Of note for this clonotype: Possible read error: a much larger clone is one base away. The V gene is TRBV12-5, the J gene TRBJ2-5; 7 bases align to TRBD2. Looked up from germline, CDR1 is LGHNT and CDR2 is FRNRAP. The CDR3 contains 12 residues. The CDR3 nucleotides read TGTGGTAGTGGGAGGGTAGGCGAGACCCAGTACTTC. Amino acid sequence: CGSGRVGETQYF.

This clonotype was detected many times. V usage is TRBV28 and J usage is TRBJ2-4; TRBD2 agrees at 7 bases. Trimming took 5 bases from V and 8 from J; bases not matched to a gene: 12. The CDR3 covers 15 residues. Germline V gene lookup returns CDR1 MDHEN and CDR2 SYDVKM. This chain's CDR3 is CASSPKAGSKDIQYF. The CDR3 coding sequence is TGTGCCAGCAGTCCTAAAGCGGGGAGCAAGGACATTCAGTACTTC.

In its sample, this clonotype was seen many times. Its ends do not fully match the called genes, so a read error is possible. This chain joins TRBV20-1 and TRBJ2-7; 7 bases map to TRBD1. Germline assignment: CDR1 DFQATT and CDR2 SNEGSKA (reference sequence). This CDR3 contains 13 residues. The CDR3 region has the DNA TGCAGTGCTATCACACCGGGACAGAGGCCTGTCGCCTTC. Translating it yields CSAITPGQRPVAF.

This clonotype has a count of ten or more. The chain couples TRBV7-9 to TRBJ2-7; D gene ambiguous. The CDR3 is 14 residues long. Between the trimmed V and J ends, which lost 5 bases and 1 base, there was a span of 12 bases. Germline V CDR1 and CDR2: SEHNR, FQNEAQ (reference sequence). CDR3 sequence: CASSQWPQSYEQYF. CDR3 in DNA: TGTGCCAGCAGCCAATGGCCCCAATCCTACGAGCAGTACTTC.

This clonotype has just a few counts. This chain uses TRBV3-1 with TRBJ2-3; 10 bases fit TRBD2. Germline V gene sequence: CDR1 LGHDT, CDR2 YNNKEL (reference sequence). The CDR3 loop spans 17 amino acids. Losses at the gene ends were 1 base for V and 5 bases for J; bases not matched to a gene: 9. CDR3 amino acids: CASSQVRTPSGGDTQYF. The CDR3 DNA follows: TGTGCCAGCAGCCAAGTACGGACTCCTAGCGGGGGAGATACGCAGTATTTT.

Ten or more counts support this clonotype. This chain uses TRBV7-3 with TRBJ2-7; 9 bases line up with TRBD2. Germline CDR1 is SGHTA and CDR2 is FQGTGA. After removal of 6 bases from V and 1 base from J, the junction contained 7 bases not matched to a gene. This CDR3 comprises 15 residues. In DNA, the CDR3 is TGTGCCAGCAGTCGGGAGCGGGGGGCTTCCTACGAGCAGTACTTC. It translates to CASSRERGASYEQYF.

This clonotype appeared many times. The rearrangement joins TRBV9 to TRBJ2-7, with a weak D call TRBD2 (5 bases). This CDR3 spans 13 amino acids. Germline CDR1 and CDR2: SGDLS and YYNGEE. V was cut by 0 bases and J by 3 bases, with 7 bases left in between. CDR3: CASSVDAGYEQYF. In nucleotides, the CDR3 is TGTGCCAGCAGCGTAGACGCGGGCTACGAGCAGTACTTC.

The table lists this clonotype with many counts. This rearrangement joins TRBV20-1 to TRBJ1-5, with a possible D match to TRBD1 (6 bases). CDR1 is DFQATT, CDR2 SNEGSKA, per germline (reference sequence). With 5 bases removed from V and 0 bases from J, the gap between germline ends came to 14 bases. This CDR3 is 15 amino acids long. The CDR3 coding sequence is TGCAGTGCTCGAAGGGGGGCGATTAGCAATCAGCCCCAGCATTTT. This codes for CSARRGAISNQPQHF.

This clonotype has a count of ten or more. The rearrangement links TRBV6-2 or TRBV6-3 to TRBJ2-7; 10 bases map to TRBD2. CDR3 length: 15 residues. Trimming at V came to 0 bases and at J to 3 bases, leaving 2 bases not matched to a gene. CDR1 and CDR2 (germline): MNHEY, SVGEGT. As DNA, the CDR3 is TGTGCCAGCAGTTACTCAGCGGGGGGGAACTACGAGCAGTACTTC. It yields the protein CASSYSAGGNYEQYF.

The table lists this clonotype with many counts. The V and J genes are TRBV14 and TRBJ2-2; TRBD1 matches 9 bases. The germline V gene encodes CDR1 SGHDN and CDR2 FVKESK. After removal of 4 bases from V and 5 bases from J, the junction contained 5 bases not matched to a gene. The CDR3 loop spans 15 amino acids. The chain's CDR3 is CASSPWTGETGELFF. CDR3 DNA sequence: TGTGCCAGCAGCCCTTGGACAGGGGAGACCGGGGAGCTGTTTTTT.

This clonotype has a count of ten or more. CDR3 residues: CASSPYRGNPSTDTQYF. The DNA for the CDR3 is TGTGCCAGCTCACCATACAGGGGTAACCCTTCCACAGATACGCAGTATTTT. This chain connects TRBV18 to TRBJ2-3; 7 positions match TRBD1. Trimming cost V 2 bases and J 2 bases; bases outside gene matches: 10. This CDR3 region has 17 residues. Germline CDR1 and CDR2: KGHSH and LQKENI. Looking up the rest from reference TRBV18 and TRBJ2-3 gives the full variable domain: NAGVMQNPRHLVRRRGQEARLRCSPMKGHSHVYWYRQLPEEGLKFMVYLQKENIIDESGMPKERFSAEFPKEGPSILRIQQVVRGDSAAYFCASSPYRGNPSTDTQYFGPGTRLTVL.

This clonotype was found many times. The genes are TRBV6-6 and TRBJ2-2, with a possible D match to TRBD2 (7 bases). CDR1 and CDR2 (germline): MNHNY, SVGAGI (reference sequence). CDR3 length: 14 residues. The V gene lost 7 bases and the J gene lost 4 bases, with 13 bases spanning the gap. In nucleotides, the CDR3 is TGTGCCAGCAAGGCAGGGGAGGGCACCGGGGAGCTGTTTTTT. Translating it yields CASKAGEGTGELFF.

This clonotype came up many times. The chain links TRBV10-3 to TRBJ1-1; 7 nucleotides line up with TRBD1. Losses at the gene ends were 9 bases for V and 3 bases for J; bases not matched to a gene: 4. The germline gives CDR1 ENHRY, CDR2 SYGVKD. The CDR3 sequence is 12 residues long. Written as DNA, the CDR3 is TGTGCCATTTCCCAGGGGGACACTGAAGCTTTCTTT. Its translation is CAISQGDTEAFF.

The sample holds many counts of this clonotype. J is TRBJ2-1 and V is TRBV10-3, with 12 bases fitting TRBD1. This CDR3 contains 16 residues. The V gene end was trimmed by 4 bases and the J gene end by 8 bases; junction bases not matched to a gene: 9. CDR1 and CDR2 (germline): ENHRY, SYGVKD. CDR3 residues: CAISASMGTGGYEQFF. The CDR3, as DNA: TGTGCCATCAGTGCCTCGATGGGGACAGGGGGCTATGAGCAGTTCTTC.